This T cell receptor beta chain originates from a study of cytomegalovirus exposure and HLA in healthy donors. Whole-study findings and limits: In a later analysis, productive TCRs from donors in an Asian-associated ancestry cluster reportedly carried fewer N-insertions than the cohort mean. Reports described diagnosis of cytomegalovirus status by the classifier as highly specific and sensitive. Certain sequence variants were highly shared and formed a cluster, and this cluster was likely a sequencing artifact.

In the PCR, 60 Vbeta and 13 Jbeta primers were used. Original analysis: The count from a later analysis was roughly 80 million unique TCR beta chains, some 12 million of them shared. The protocol was immunoSEQ multiplex PCR, while the TCRdb copy is restricted to in-frame clones and leaves out a portion. V and J calls and clone size are given by that table; D and trimming were obtained from the DNA. The data show roughly 120,000 clones, roughly 82% seen once. The CDR3 sequence is 15 residues long. The V gene end was trimmed by 2 bases and the J gene end by 2 bases; junction bases not matched to a gene: 3. CDR1 is ENHRY, CDR2 SYGVKD, per germline. Comments on this clone: The antigen remains undetermined.

The sequence was obtained from a human donor in good health. The chain is built from TRBV10-3 and TRBJ1-5; 7 nucleotides line up with TRBD1. The material sequenced was PBMCs. CDR3 nucleotide sequence: TGTGCCATCAGTGAGAGTGACAGGGGCAATCAGCCCCAGCATTTT. Encoded protein: CAISESDRGNQPQHF.